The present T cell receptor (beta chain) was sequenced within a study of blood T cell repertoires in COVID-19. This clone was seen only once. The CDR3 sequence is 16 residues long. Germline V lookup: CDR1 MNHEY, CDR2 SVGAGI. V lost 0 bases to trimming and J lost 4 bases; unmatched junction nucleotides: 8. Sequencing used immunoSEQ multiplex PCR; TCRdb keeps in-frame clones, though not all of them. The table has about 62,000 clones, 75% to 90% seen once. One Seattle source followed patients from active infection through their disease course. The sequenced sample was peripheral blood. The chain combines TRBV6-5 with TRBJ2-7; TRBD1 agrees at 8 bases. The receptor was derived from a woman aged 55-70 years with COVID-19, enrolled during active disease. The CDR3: CASSYSFTGGNYEQYF. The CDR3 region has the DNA TGTGCCAGCAGTTACTCCTTTACAGGGGGTAATTACGAGCAGTACTTC.